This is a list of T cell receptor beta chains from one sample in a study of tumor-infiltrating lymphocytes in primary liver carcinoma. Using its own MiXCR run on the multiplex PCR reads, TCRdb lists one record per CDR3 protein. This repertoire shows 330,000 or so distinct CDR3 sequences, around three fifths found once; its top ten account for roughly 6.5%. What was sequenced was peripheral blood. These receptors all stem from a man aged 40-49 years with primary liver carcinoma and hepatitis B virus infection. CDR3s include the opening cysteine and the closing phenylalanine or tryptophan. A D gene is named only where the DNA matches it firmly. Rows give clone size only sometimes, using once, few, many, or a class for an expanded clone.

CDR3aa: CASKGTSGYNEQFF
CDR3nt: TGTGCCAGCAAGGGGACTAGCGGGTACAATGAGCAATTCTTC
j_gene: TRBJ2-1
d_gene: TRBD2
abundance: .
v_gene: TRBV28

CDR3aa: CASRDRVSEQYF
CDR3nt: TGTGCCAGCCGGGACAGGGTGTCCGAGCAGTACTTC
j_gene: TRBJ2-7
d_gene: TRBD1
abundance: few
v_gene: TRBV28

CDR3aa: CASILSGVWSDTQYF
CDR3nt: TGTGCCAGCATCCTCAGTGGGGTGTGGTCAGATACGCAGTATTTT
j_gene: TRBJ2-3
d_gene: .
abundance: .
v_gene: TRBV11-2

CDR3aa: CAISGTRGSGRAGELFF
CDR3nt: TGTGCCATCAGTGGTACCCGGGGTAGCGGGAGGGCCGGGGAGCTGTTTTTT
j_gene: TRBJ2-2
d_gene: TRBD2
abundance: .
v_gene: TRBV10-3

CDR3aa: CASSDGAGAAEELFF
CDR3nt: TGCGCCAGCAGTGACGGAGCGGGAGCGGCCGAGGAGCTGTTTTTT
j_gene: TRBJ2-2
d_gene: TRBD2
abundance: .
v_gene: TRBV6-2/TRBV6-3

CDR3aa: CANSLRTSGRAYEQYF
CDR3nt: TGTGCCAACAGCTTACGAACTAGCGGCCGAGCCTACGAGCAGTACTTC
j_gene: TRBJ2-7
d_gene: TRBD2
abundance: .
v_gene: TRBV11-2

CDR3aa: CASSRRTPNTGELFF
CDR3nt: TGTGCCAGCAGCCGACGGACACCTAACACCGGGGAGCTGTTTTTT
j_gene: TRBJ2-2
d_gene: .
abundance: .
v_gene: TRBV12-3/TRBV12-4

CDR3aa: CATQTGGIEKLFF
CDR3nt: TGTGCCACCCAGACAGGGGGTATTGAAAAACTGTTTTTT
j_gene: TRBJ1-4
d_gene: TRBD1
abundance: .
v_gene: TRBV12-3/TRBV12-4

CDR3aa: CASSLEGTYKQYF
CDR3nt: TGTGCCAGCAGCTTAGAAGGCACCTACAAGCAGTACTTC
j_gene: TRBJ2-7
d_gene: .
abundance: .
v_gene: TRBV11-2

CDR3aa: CASSSGTGAKDEQFF
CDR3nt: TGTGCCAGCAGCTCCGGGACAGGGGCTAAAGATGAGCAGTTCTTC
j_gene: TRBJ2-1
d_gene: TRBD1
abundance: medium-sized
v_gene: TRBV11-2

CDR3aa: CASRKNPGQTKNYGYTF
CDR3nt: TGTGCCAGCAGGAAAAATCCGGGACAGACAAAAAACTATGGCTACACCTTC
j_gene: TRBJ1-2
d_gene: TRBD1
abundance: few
v_gene: TRBV6-5

CDR3aa: CASSHLQGTSGSERTDTQYF
CDR3nt: TGTGCCAGCAGCCATCTCCAGGGGACTAGCGGGAGCGAACGCACAGATACGCAGTATTTT
j_gene: TRBJ2-3
d_gene: TRBD2
abundance: .
v_gene: TRBV4-2

CDR3aa: CASSQGLAVGELFF
CDR3nt: TGTGCCAGTAGTCAAGGACTAGCGGTCGGGGAGCTGTTTTTT
j_gene: TRBJ2-2
d_gene: TRBD2
abundance: .
v_gene: TRBV6-8

CDR3aa: CASSPSAGAASYNEQVF
CDR3nt: TGTGCCAGTAGCCCCAGCGCGGGAGCTGCTTCCTACAATGAGCAGGTCTTC
j_gene: TRBJ2-1
d_gene: TRBD2
abundance: .
v_gene: TRBV5-6

CDR3aa: CASSVSGPNNEQFF
CDR3nt: TGTGCCAGTAGTGTCTCGGGGCCCAACAATGAGCAGTTCTTC
j_gene: TRBJ2-1
d_gene: .
abundance: .
v_gene: TRBV19

CDR3aa: CTSSQPYRYGYTF
CDR3nt: TGCACCAGCAGCCAGCCCTACAGGTATGGCTACACCTTC
j_gene: TRBJ1-2
d_gene: .
abundance: .
v_gene: TRBV4-1

CDR3aa: CASSYQMQETQYF
CDR3nt: TGTGCCAGCAGTTACCAAATGCAGGAGACCCAGTACTTC
j_gene: TRBJ2-5
d_gene: .
abundance: .
v_gene: TRBV28

CDR3aa: CSRGPNTGELFF
CDR3nt: TGCAGCCGGGGACCTAACACCGGGGAGCTGTTTTTT
j_gene: TRBJ2-2
d_gene: .
abundance: many
v_gene: TRBV29-1

CDR3aa: CASSGSRGTRELFF
CDR3nt: TGTGCCAGCAGCGGGTCACGGGGGACTAGGGAGCTGTTTTTT
j_gene: TRBJ2-2
d_gene: TRBD2
abundance: .
v_gene: TRBV11-1

CDR3aa: CASSYYATNEKLFF
CDR3nt: TGTGCCAGCAGCTACTATGCAACTAATGAAAAACTGTTTTTT
j_gene: TRBJ1-4
d_gene: .
abundance: .
v_gene: TRBV7-9

CDR3aa: CASSESDYSNQPQHF
CDR3nt: TGTGCCAGCAGTGAATCGGACTATAGCAATCAGCCCCAGCATTTT
j_gene: TRBJ1-5
d_gene: .
abundance: few
v_gene: TRBV6-1